This is a list of T cell receptor beta chains from one sample in a study of regulatory T cells in long-lasting Graves disease. Using its own MiXCR run on the multiplex PCR reads, TCRdb lists one record per CDR3 protein. The sample holds about 210,000 distinct CDR3 sequences, approximately 19% seen once. In addition, the sample was reused for a study of T cells in Graves' hyperthyroidism and ophthalmopathy.

The sample in question was peripheral blood mononuclear cells (PBMCs), obtained at new diagnosis, from a patient treated with antithyroid drugs. The receptors originated from a woman aged 25 to 39 with Graves disease. The CDR3 runs from the conserved cysteine through the conserved F or W. A D gene is named only where the DNA matches it firmly. Expanded clones get a size class; other rows say once, few or many, or leave the size out.

v_call	d_call	j_call	clone_size	cdr3_aa	cdr3_nt
TRBV29-1	TRBD2	TRBJ2-2	many	CSVGAQRGYTGELFF	TGCAGCGTTGGCGCCCAGCGGGGGTACACCGGGGAGCTGTTTTTT
TRBV7-3	TRBD1	TRBJ2-2	many	CASSRTTGGANTGELFF	TGTGCCAGCAGTCGTACTACAGGGGGCGCGAACACCGGGGAGCTGTTTTTT
TRBV27	TRBD1	TRBJ2-2	many	CASNPGQRTGELFF	TGTGCCAGCAACCCGGGACAGAGGACCGGGGAGCTGTTTTTT
TRBV6-2/TRBV6-3	.	TRBJ2-3	many	CASSPRPRSSVDTQYF	TGTGCCAGCAGCCCCCGCCCGAGATCGAGTGTGGATACGCAGTATTTT
TRBV9	TRBD1	TRBJ2-7	.	CASSASGQGFYEQYF	TGTGCCAGCAGCGCCTCAGGACAGGGGTTCTACGAGCAGTACTTC
TRBV12-3/TRBV12-4	.	TRBJ2-1	medium-sized	CASSSYLVQVYSYNEQFF	TGTGCCAGCAGTTCCTATTTGGTACAGGTATACTCCTACAATGAGCAGTTCTTC
TRBV7-9	.	TRBJ2-3	many	CASSLVGISTDTQYF	TGTGCCAGCAGCTTAGTGGGAATTAGCACAGATACGCAGTATTTT
TRBV25-1	.	TRBJ2-2	many	CASSERGRDTGELFF	TGTGCCAGCAGTGAACGGGGCAGGGACACCGGGGAGCTGTTTTTT
TRBV14	TRBD2	TRBJ2-1	few	CASSQVAGGPIGEQFF	TGTGCCAGCAGCCAAGTAGCGGGAGGGCCAATAGGCGAGCAGTTCTTC
TRBV9	TRBD1	TRBJ2-3	many	CASGATGGTDTQYF	TGTGCCAGCGGGGCCACAGGGGGCACAGATACGCAGTATTTT
TRBV28	.	TRBJ2-1	.	CASSFGPQIYNEQFF	TGTGCCAGCAGTTTTGGGCCACAGATCTACAATGAGCAGTTCTTC